The sequence of this T cell receptor beta chain was determined in a study of blood T cell repertoires in COVID-19. At the level of the study: PBMCs, B-cell-depleted T cells, or T cells provided the cDNA or gDNA that made up the material.

The sample holds a few counts of this clone. The germline V and J ends were trimmed by 9 bases and 0 bases, with 15 bases remaining between them. Germline CDR1 and CDR2: ENHRY and SYGVKD. The CDR3 extends over 15 amino acids. Per the original methods: Reference gene primer amplification in the assay estimated nucleated cell counts. Clones were sequenced by immunoSEQ multiplex PCR, and TCRdb holds only the in-frame ones, with some missing. V and J calls and clone size are given by that table; D and trimming were obtained from the DNA. The sample contains 200,000 to 300,000 clones, around 85% of which appear only once.

The sequence came from a woman older than 75 with acute or convalescent COVID-19. V usage is TRBV10-3 and J usage is TRBJ1-3; weak D call: TRBD1 (5 bases). The sample comprised peripheral blood. The CDR3 region is CAMGSSRGSGNTIYF. In DNA form, the CDR3 reads TGTGCCATGGGCTCATCTAGGGGCTCTGGAAACACCATATATTTT.